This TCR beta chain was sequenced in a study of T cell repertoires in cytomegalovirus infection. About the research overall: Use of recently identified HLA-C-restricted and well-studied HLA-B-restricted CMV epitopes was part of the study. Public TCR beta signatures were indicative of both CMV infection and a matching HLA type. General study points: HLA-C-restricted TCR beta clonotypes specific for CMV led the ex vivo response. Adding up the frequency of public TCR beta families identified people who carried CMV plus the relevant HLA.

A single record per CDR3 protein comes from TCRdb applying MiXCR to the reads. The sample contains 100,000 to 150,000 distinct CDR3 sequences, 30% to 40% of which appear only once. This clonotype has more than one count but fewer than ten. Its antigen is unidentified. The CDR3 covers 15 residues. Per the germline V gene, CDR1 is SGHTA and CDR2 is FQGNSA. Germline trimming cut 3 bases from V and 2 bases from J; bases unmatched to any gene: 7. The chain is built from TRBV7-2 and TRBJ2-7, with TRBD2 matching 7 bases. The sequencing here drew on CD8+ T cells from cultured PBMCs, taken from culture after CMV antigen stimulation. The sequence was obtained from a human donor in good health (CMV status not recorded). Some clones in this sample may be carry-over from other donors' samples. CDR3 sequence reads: CASSFGAGTAYEQYF. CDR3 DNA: TGTGCCAGCAGCTTTGGAGCGGGGACCGCCTACGAGCAGTACTTC.